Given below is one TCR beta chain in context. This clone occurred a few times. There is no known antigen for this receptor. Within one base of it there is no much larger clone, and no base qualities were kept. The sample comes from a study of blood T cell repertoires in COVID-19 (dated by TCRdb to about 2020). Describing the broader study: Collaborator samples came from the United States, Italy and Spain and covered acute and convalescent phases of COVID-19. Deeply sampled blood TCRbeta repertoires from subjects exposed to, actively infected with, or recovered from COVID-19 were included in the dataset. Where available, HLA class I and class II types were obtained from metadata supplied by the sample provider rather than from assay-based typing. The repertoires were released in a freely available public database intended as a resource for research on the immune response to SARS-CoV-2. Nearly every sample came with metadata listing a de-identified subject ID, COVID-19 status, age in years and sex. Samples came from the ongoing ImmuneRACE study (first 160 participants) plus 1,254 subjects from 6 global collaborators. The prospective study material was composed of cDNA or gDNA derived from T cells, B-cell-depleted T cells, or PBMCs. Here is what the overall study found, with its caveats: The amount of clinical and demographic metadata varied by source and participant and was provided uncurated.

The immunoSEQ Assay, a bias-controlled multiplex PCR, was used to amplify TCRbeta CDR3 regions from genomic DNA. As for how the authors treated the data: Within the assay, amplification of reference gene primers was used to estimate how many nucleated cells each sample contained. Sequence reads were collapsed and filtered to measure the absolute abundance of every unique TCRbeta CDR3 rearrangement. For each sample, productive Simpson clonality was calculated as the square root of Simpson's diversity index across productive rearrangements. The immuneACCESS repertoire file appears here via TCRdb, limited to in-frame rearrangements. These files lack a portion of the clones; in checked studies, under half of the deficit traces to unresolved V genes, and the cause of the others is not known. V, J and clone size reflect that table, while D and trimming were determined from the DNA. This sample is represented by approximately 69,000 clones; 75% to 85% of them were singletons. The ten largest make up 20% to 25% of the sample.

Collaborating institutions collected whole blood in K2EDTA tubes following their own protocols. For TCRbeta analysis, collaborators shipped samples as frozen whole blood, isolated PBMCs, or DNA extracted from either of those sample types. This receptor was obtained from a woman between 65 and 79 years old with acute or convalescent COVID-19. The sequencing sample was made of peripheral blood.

The CDR3 loop reads CASSLQGNTIYF. The nucleotide sequence reads as follows: TGTGCCAGCAGTTTACAGGGAAACACCATATATTTT. Here the chain combines TRBV12-3 or TRBV12-4 and TRBJ1-3, with no confidently assigned D gene. The CDR3 spans 12 residues, from the cysteine through the phenylalanine. Solely the CDR3 DNA is kept, with 36 bases framed from the first base. V sheds 2 bases and J sheds 4 bases, leaving 3 bases between their ends.